This TCR beta chain was captured in a study of Graves' ophthalmopathy and Graves' hyperthyroidism. Regarding the study as a whole: Ophthalmopathy progression was predicted with 55% to 71% sensitivity and around 72% specificity. From stable hyperthyroidism, ophthalmopathy was separated by a 13-signature model with just under 90% sensitivity and under 84% specificity.

Researchers took RNA transcripts and amplified TCR beta CDR3 regions from them. An opening RT-PCR round employed HTBI primers and preceded a second-round multiplex PCR. MiXCR was run by TCRdb on the multiplex PCR reads, yielding one entry per CDR3 protein. This sample carries roughly 600,000 distinct CDR3 sequences, less than 40% of them seen once, and the ten largest clones take about 4%. The germline V and J ends were trimmed by 2 bases and 1 base, with 5 bases remaining between them. The CDR3 has 13 amino acids. This clonotype was counted ten times or more. The antigen is undetermined. Hyperthyroidism cases were recent diagnoses of under 2 months' duration in people aged 18 to 65.

J is TRBJ1-2 and V is TRBV12-3 or TRBV12-4; D not resolved. The sequencing sample was made of peripheral blood or thyroid tissue (not recorded which). This TCR was recovered from an adult man with Graves' hyperthyroidism. Here the CDR3 DNA reads TGTGCCAGCAGTTTAAAGGGTAACTATGGCTACACCTTC. As protein: CASSLKGNYGYTF.